What follows describes a single T cell receptor beta chain. The data are from a study of blood T cell repertoires in COVID-19. The overall study: T cells, B-cell-depleted T cells, or PBMCs provided the cDNA or gDNA that served as material.

This CDR3 has 17 residues. With V trimmed by 6 bases and J by 0 bases, 14 bases remained unmatched. Germline V gives CDR1 SEHNR, CDR2 FQNEAQ (reference sequence). In the source study's methods: Amplification of reference gene primers provided the estimated nucleated cell counts. Clones were read by immunoSEQ multiplex PCR, and TCRdb kept only the in-frame ones, dropping some. D and trimming were read from the DNA, whereas the V and J calls and clone size are those reported in that table. The table lists 220,000 or so clones, about nine tenths of them singletons. The sequence came from a man aged 55 to 69 who had recovered from COVID-19. The sequencing sample was made of peripheral blood. The rearrangement uses TRBV7-9 and TRBJ2-7; TRBD1 agrees at 7 bases. DNA for the CDR3: TGTGCCAGCAGTAACACTGCAGGGGGAACCCGCTCCTACGAGCAGTACTTC. Its protein is CASSNTAGGTRSYEQYF.